In its sample, the clone carrying this T cell receptor (beta chain) is medium-sized. The antigen remains undetermined. Using its own MiXCR run on the reads, TCRdb lists one record per CDR3 protein. The sample lists over 3,500 distinct CDR3 sequences; 16% were seen once. The data belong to a study of liver allograft versus peripheral blood T cells. Looking at the study overall: Graft-liver T cell receptor repertoires were compared against recipient peripheral blood repertoires.

Study results and limitations: A difference was reportedly observed between T cell receptor repertoires inside liver allografts and those in peripheral blood.

The clonotype originates from a human patient who had a liver transplant. Certain T cells may be donor cells from the graft.

CDR3 loop: CASSYTGTGPFSGNTIYF. The CDR3 DNA is TGTGCCAGCAGTTATACCGGGACAGGACCCTTCTCTGGAAACACCATATATTTT. This chain links TRBV6-7 with TRBJ1-3, with 8 bases lining up with TRBD1. TRBV6-7 is noted as an ORF with a role that remains uncertain. The CDR3 covers 18 residues. The trim removed 3 bases at V and 0 bases at J, leaving 10 bases unmatched.